Listed here are 28 T cell receptor beta chains from one sample, sequenced in a study of blood T cell repertoires in COVID-19. The method was immunoSEQ multiplex PCR; TCRdb's version includes in-frame clones alone and lacks a portion of them. This sample has under 75,000 clones, with 80% to 90% found just once. The sequencing sample was made of peripheral blood. These receptors originate from a man of 80 years or more with acute or convalescent COVID-19.

For the CDR3, the DNA is TGTGCCAGTAGTACACGACAGGGGGGGGACACTGAAGCTTTCTTT. It is translated as CASSTRQGGDTEAFF. V usage is TRBV19 and J usage is TRBJ1-1; the match to TRBD1 covers 9 bases. V lost 4 bases and J lost 3; bases outside the gene matches: 6. CDR3 size: 15 residues. The germline V gene has CDR1 LNHDA and CDR2 SQIVND (reference sequence).

The V and J genes are TRBV7-2 and TRBJ2-1, with 7 bases that match TRBD1. From germline, CDR1 is SGHTA and CDR2 FQGNSA. V lost 5 bases and J lost 9; bases outside the gene matches: 16. The CDR3 length is 16 residues. The CDR3 DNA follows: TGTGCCAGCAGCCCAAACACAGGGGACCGCTTTGTTGAGCAGTTCTTC. Residues: CASSPNTGDRFVEQFF.

This clone was seen just once. The chain joins TRBV24-1 to TRBJ2-1; 8 positions agree with TRBD2. CDR3 length: 15 amino acids. Germline assignment: CDR1 KGHDR and CDR2 SFDVKD. Trimming at V came to 4 bases and at J to 6 bases, leaving 7 bases not matched to a gene. CDR3 amino acids: CATSDTSGLVNEQFF. As DNA, the CDR3 is TGTGCCACCAGTGACACTAGCGGCCTAGTCAATGAGCAGTTCTTC.

This clone turned up a few times. This chain links TRBV10-3 with TRBJ2-7; 8 bases align to TRBD1. Germline loops: CDR1 ENHRY, CDR2 SYGVKD. Trimming cost V 4 bases and J 7 bases; bases outside gene matches: 12. This CDR3 spans 15 amino acids. CDR3 region: CAISGTGTGRGEQYF. CDR3 in DNA: TGTGCCATCAGTGGGACCGGGACAGGCAGGGGGGAGCAGTACTTC.

The DNA of the CDR3 is TGCGCCAGCAGTCGAACCAGGGGGAACACTGAAGCTTTCTTT. Residues: CASSRTRGNTEAFF. The rearrangement uses TRBV5-1 and TRBJ1-1, with D possibly being TRBD1 (6 bases). In germline, CDR1 is SGHRS, CDR2 YFSETQ. This CDR3 is 14 amino acids long. Trimming pared 5 bases from V and 1 base from J, leaving 12 bases between.

This sequence joins TRBV9 and TRBJ2-5, with a weak D call TRBD1 (6 bases). The length of the CDR3 is 13 residues. CDR1 is SGDLS and CDR2 is YYNGEE in the germline V gene. V lost 3 bases and J 3 bases, leaving 9 bases between the germline ends. CDR3 coding DNA: TGTGCCAGCAGCGCCCGGGACAAAGAGACCCAGTACTTC. It translates to CASSARDKETQYF.

The chain links TRBV4-3 to TRBJ2-3; weak D call: TRBD2 (5 bases). Germline CDR1 is LGHNA and CDR2 is YSLEER. Trimming shortened V by 0 bases and J by 5 bases, and 12 bases separated the two germline ends. CDR3 length: 15 residues. The CDR3 region is CASSQERVRKDTQYF. The DNA of the CDR3 is TGCGCCAGCAGCCAAGAGAGGGTACGGAAAGATACGCAGTATTTT.

The chain joins TRBV2 to TRBJ2-4; 9 bases line up with TRBD1. The germline CDR1 and CDR2 sequences are SNHLY and FYNNEI. The CDR3 sequence is 15 residues long. The V segment lost 4 bases and the J segment 6 bases; nucleotides outside the gene matches: 7. CDR3: CASSATGQGRNIQYF. DNA of the CDR3: TGTGCCAGCAGTGCGACGGGACAGGGTAGAAACATTCAGTACTTC.

The rearrangement uses TRBV11-2 and TRBJ2-3; D gene unclear. Trimming took off 3 bases at V and 5 bases at J, with 6 bases between the two ends. This CDR3 spans 12 amino acids. Germline CDR1 is SGHAT and CDR2 is FQNNGV. DNA for the CDR3: TGTGCCAGCAGCTTGGGCAGAGATACGCAGTATTTT. Translated: CASSLGRDTQYF.

This chain joins TRBV2 and TRBJ2-1; 9 nucleotides align to TRBD1. Trimming removed 2 bases from V and 2 bases from J; junction bases left unmatched: 4. Per the germline V gene, CDR1 is SNHLY and CDR2 is FYNNEI. This CDR3 contains 16 residues. The CDR3 DNA reads TGTGCCAGCAGTGAATGGGGACAGGGTGCCTACAATGAGCAGTTCTTC. Translating gives CASSEWGQGAYNEQFF. The whole variable domain, remainder taken from reference TRBV2 and TRBJ2-1, is EPEVTQTPSHQVTQMGQEVILRCVPISNHLYFYWYRQILGQKVEFLVSFYNNEISEKSEIFDDQFSVERPDGSNFTLKIRSTKLEDSAMYFCASSEWGQGAYNEQFFGPGTRLTVL.

This clone was found once. This chain connects TRBV6-5 to TRBJ2-7; TRBD1 agrees at 7 bases. With 5 bases clipped from V and 7 bases from J, the junction kept 11 bases outside the gene matches. CDR1 and CDR2 from the germline V gene are MNHEY and SVGAGI. The CDR3 spans 14 residues. The CDR3 region has the DNA TGTGCCAGCAGTACGACAGGGACGTCCTTGGAGCAGTACTTC. Residues: CASSTTGTSLEQYF.

The chain couples TRBV7-8 to TRBJ2-1, with 10 bases identical to TRBD2. The germline CDR1 and CDR2 sequences are SGHVS and FQNEAQ. The CDR3 totals 19 residues. J lost 9 bases, V lost 0 bases, and 17 bases had no gene match. CDR3 region: CASSLASSGRIIRLSEQFF. In DNA, the CDR3 is TGTGCCAGCAGCTTAGCGTCTAGCGGGAGAATCATCAGACTTTCTGAGCAGTTCTTC.

The V call is TRBV19, the J call TRBJ2-1; the D gene is possibly TRBD2 (5 bases). CDR3 length: 15 amino acids. V lost 3 bases, J lost 7 bases, and 16 bases lay in between. Germline CDR1 LNHDA, CDR2 SQIVND (reference sequence). CDR3 residues: CASSIPRGTENEQFF. The CDR3 DNA sequence: TGTGCCAGTAGTATCCCCCGGGGAACAGAGAATGAGCAGTTCTTC.

In its sample, this clone was seen once. This chain's CDR3 is CAIGRLGNIQYF. As DNA, the CDR3 is TGTGCCATTGGGAGATTAGGAAACATTCAGTACTTC. The chain joins TRBV28 to TRBJ2-4, with TRBD2 as a possible D gene (5 bases). Looked up from germline, CDR1 is MDHEN and CDR2 is SYDVKM. With 10 bases removed from V and 6 bases from J, the gap between germline ends came to 13 bases. This CDR3 comprises 12 residues.

The rearrangement joins TRBV2 to TRBJ2-1, with 12 bases aligning to TRBD2. J was trimmed by 4 bases and V by 4 bases; bases with no gene match: 11. Germline values: CDR1 SNHLY, CDR2 FYNNEI. The CDR3 is 18 amino acids. For the CDR3, the DNA is TGTGCCAGCAGTGCATGGGGACTAGCGGGCTCGTCGTACAATGAGCAGTTCTTC. Its translation: CASSAWGLAGSSYNEQFF.

In its sample, this clone was seen many times. The chain carries TRBV6-5 and TRBJ1-6, with 8 positions matching TRBD1. This CDR3 is 13 amino acids long. Germline values: CDR1 MNHEY, CDR2 SVGAGI. V lost 8 bases, J lost 7 bases, and 4 bases stayed unmatched. The CDR3 DNA is TGTGCCAGCCCCGGACAGGGCAATTCACCCCTCCACTTT. Protein product: CASPGQGNSPLHF.

The chain recombines TRBV2 with TRBJ1-2, with D unclear. Germline CDR1 SNHLY, CDR2 FYNNEI. Deletions cut 2 bases from V and 4 bases from J, with 8 bases between. The CDR3 has 13 residues. CDR3 sequence (DNA): TGTGCCAGCAGTGAAAGAGGACTCTATGGCTACACCTTC. Translation gives CASSERGLYGYTF.

The chain is built from TRBV4-2 and TRBJ1-1, with D possibly being TRBD1 (5 bases). Germline CDR1 and CDR2: LGHNA and YNFKEQ. The CDR3 length is 15 residues. Trimming left V 1 base short and J 1 base short, with 10 bases between. The CDR3: CASSQGGQGNTEAFF. As DNA, the CDR3 is TGTGCCAGCAGCCAAGGTGGTCAGGGGAACACTGAAGCTTTCTTT.

This clone turned up a few times. The chain recombines TRBV14 with TRBJ1-1; D uncertain. The ends were cut back, 2 bases at V and 0 bases at J, with 7 bases in the middle. Germline assignment: CDR1 SGHDN and CDR2 FVKESK. This CDR3 has 14 residues. The CDR3 reads CASSQSRVNTEAFF. CDR3 DNA: TGTGCCAGCAGCCAATCCCGGGTGAACACTGAAGCTTTCTTT.

The chain links TRBV19 to TRBJ1-4; no definite D call. Germline CDR1 LNHDA, CDR2 SQIVND (reference sequence). Trimming pared 8 bases from V and 7 bases from J, leaving 14 bases between. The CDR3 loop spans 13 amino acids. In DNA form, the CDR3 reads TGTGCCAGTCGTCTACCCCCGGGTGAAAAACTGTTTTTT. It specifies CASRLPPGEKLFF. The complete variable domain, with remaining parts taken from reference TRBV19 and TRBJ1-4, reads DGGITQSPKYLFRKEGQNVTLSCEQNLNHDAMYWYRQDPGQGLRLIYYSQIVNDFQKGDIAEGYSVSREKKESFPLTVTSAQKNPTAFYLCASRLPPGEKLFFGSGTQLSVL.

The chain combines TRBV19 with TRBJ2-1, with D tentatively TRBD1 (6 bases). Germline lookup yields CDR1 LNHDA and CDR2 SQIVND (reference sequence). There are 16 residues in the CDR3. V shed 4 bases and J shed 0 bases, with 13 bases lying between them. This CDR3 reads CASSRNRVPSYNEQFF. The DNA of the CDR3 is TGTGCCAGTAGTAGGAACAGGGTCCCCTCCTACAATGAGCAGTTCTTC. The variable domain in full, completed from reference TRBV19 and TRBJ2-1, reads DGGITQSPKYLFRKEGQNVTLSCEQNLNHDAMYWYRQDPGQGLRLIYYSQIVNDFQKGDIAEGYSVSREKKESFPLTVTSAQKNPTAFYLCASSRNRVPSYNEQFFGPGTRLTVL.

The rearrangement joins TRBV6-4 to TRBJ2-3; D might be TRBD1 (5 bases). In germline, CDR1 is MRHNA, CDR2 SNTAGT. CDR3 length equals 13 residues. The ends were cut back, 3 bases at V and 6 bases at J, with 10 bases in the middle. CDR3 bases: TGTGCCAGCAGTGAGTGGGCAGGGGATACGCAGTATTTT. This gives the protein CASSEWAGDTQYF.

The chain combines TRBV6-2 or TRBV6-3 with TRBJ2-7; D not resolved. Trimming left V 2 bases short and J 5 bases short, with 13 bases between. The CDR3 covers 14 residues. The germline gives CDR1 MNHEY, CDR2 SVGEGT. DNA of the CDR3: TGTGCCAGCAGTTACGCGCCCATGAGCCACGAGCAGTACTTC. As protein: CASSYAPMSHEQYF.

This clone was picked up one time. This chain uses TRBV4-2 with TRBJ2-7; TRBD1 might be the D (6 bases). The CDR3 loop spans 16 amino acids. V lost 0 bases and J 0 bases, leaving 12 bases between the germline ends. Per germline, CDR1 LGHNA and CDR2 YNFKEQ. The CDR3 bases are TGTGCCAGCAGCCAAGAAGCAGGGGCCATCTCCTACGAGCAGTACTTC. It translates to CASSQEAGAISYEQYF.

The chain employs TRBV10-3 and TRBJ1-5; 8 positions match TRBD1. The CDR3 sequence is 13 residues long. Per germline, CDR1 ENHRY and CDR2 SYGVKD. J gave up 5 bases and V 11 bases, and 8 bases lay outside the gene matches. CDR3 in DNA: TGTGCCTCCGGACAGGGAGTCCATCAGCCCCAGCATTTT. The encoded protein is CASGQGVHQPQHF.

The chain joins TRBV7-8 to TRBJ1-3; tentative D call: TRBD1 (6 bases). Trimming cost V 3 bases and J 6 bases, with 15 bases left between them. This CDR3 is 15 amino acids long. The germline V gene encodes CDR1 SGHVS and CDR2 FQNEAQ. CDR3 protein: CASSLDRGGPNTIYF. In nucleotides, the CDR3 is TGTGCCAGCAGCTTGGACCGCGGGGGCCCAAACACCATATATTTT.

The chain combines TRBV7-9 with TRBJ1-1, with 8 bases that match TRBD1. V was pared by 5 bases and J by 11 bases, with 4 bases of the junction left unmatched. The CDR3 extends over 11 amino acids. Germline V lookup: CDR1 SEHNR, CDR2 FQNEAQ (reference sequence). CDR3 nucleotides: TGTGCCAGCAGCAACAGGGGGTTGGCTTTCTTT. Translating it yields CASSNRGLAFF.

The chain joins TRBV6-5 to TRBJ2-3; 10 positions agree with TRBD2. The J segment lost 2 bases and the V segment lost 3 bases, leaving 5 bases of the junction unmatched. This CDR3 region has 16 residues. The germline V gene encodes CDR1 MNHEY and CDR2 SVGAGI. Here the CDR3 reads CASSYTGLADTDTQYF. CDR3 nucleotides: TGTGCCAGCAGTTATACCGGACTAGCGGACACAGATACGCAGTATTTT.